Listed below are T cell receptor beta chains from one sample, sequenced in a study of blood T cell repertoires in COVID-19. Only in-frame clones appear in the TCRdb table, and some are missing; sequencing was by immunoSEQ multiplex PCR. The sample lists some 230,000 clones, about 80% occurring once. The sample was peripheral blood. Receptors originate from a woman aged 30 to 39 who had recovered from COVID-19. CDR3s include the opening cysteine and the closing phenylalanine or tryptophan. Each record gives: V gene, CDR3 protein.

TRBV5-1,CASSLGASGRTDTQYF
TRBV6-5,CASRVGQTTNEKLFF
TRBV18,CASSPDREQYF
TRBV11-2,CASSLLRGNEQFF
TRBV10-1,CASSASRASGNEQYF
TRBV9,CASSKGQAGYGYTF
TRBV11-2,CATPGGGRETQYF
TRBV7-9,CASSLSGTIREGHETQYF
TRBV29-1,CSVPRTGELFF
TRBV3-1/TRBV3-2,CASSQVAPDTQYF
TRBV6-5,CASSDGVMNTEAFF
TRBV28,CASSSRETGADTQYF
TRBV29-1,CSVVENYGYTF
TRBV7-3,CASSLAGTGELFF
TRBV5-4,CATLERERADTQYF
TRBV11-3,CASSQWGGYEQYF
TRBV6-1,CASSDGPTSGNTIYF
TRBV27,CASSSLTEIAGGPTDTQYF
TRBV10-3,CAISESKAGGLSYEQYF
TRBV5-1,CASSVILETGDGELFF
TRBV7-6,CASSLEEYTEAFF
TRBV5-1,CASSFTLAEQFF
TRBV10-3,CAISDGRQDEQYF
TRBV6-4,CARGQGRSYSGNTIYF
TRBV5-1,CASSQDPTGDGYTF
TRBV10-1,CASSEGLAGGPKYNEQFF
TRBV28,CASSLGTVSSGNTIYF
TRBV4-1,CASSWRGRDTEAFF
TRBV30,CAWSRQGISNQPQHF
TRBV30,CAWSAIYGGRPYEQYF
TRBV6-5,CASSYGVGDTTRPQHF
TRBV14,CASSQDRGEETQYF
TRBV9,CASSVVQDSYNEQFF
TRBV10-1,CASSPGVTRLGIDEAFF
TRBV7-3,CASPTLNTGTSNSNQPQHF
TRBV6-2/TRBV6-3,CASSLRGLAGRGQYF
TRBV5-1,CASSRGAGSRSYEQYF
TRBV11-2,CASSHAGGLYEQYF
TRBV6-6,CASALRGAYEQYF
TRBV6-5,CASSYRSSYEQYF
TRBV9,CASSPGQIYEQYF
TRBV27,CASRPLGAGRETQYF
TRBV10-3,CAISGQFANTGELFF
TRBV9,CASSVELAGKGGELFF
TRBV6-5,CASSYSMARGAHTQYF
TRBV28,CASTPPMHGLGAGRNEQYF
TRBV4-1,CASSQEGTLNEQYF
TRBV6-5,CASSLLAPYNEQFF
TRBV7-3,CASSQTSGSPGEQYF
TRBV27,CASSPWGQGNSPLHF
TRBV2,CASSRTSGRTDTQYF
TRBV19,CASSARLAGGITSTDTQYF
TRBV5-1,CASSWLTSGPYNEQFF
TRBV27,CASRTRGGADGYTF
TRBV30,CAWGGRILNSPLHF